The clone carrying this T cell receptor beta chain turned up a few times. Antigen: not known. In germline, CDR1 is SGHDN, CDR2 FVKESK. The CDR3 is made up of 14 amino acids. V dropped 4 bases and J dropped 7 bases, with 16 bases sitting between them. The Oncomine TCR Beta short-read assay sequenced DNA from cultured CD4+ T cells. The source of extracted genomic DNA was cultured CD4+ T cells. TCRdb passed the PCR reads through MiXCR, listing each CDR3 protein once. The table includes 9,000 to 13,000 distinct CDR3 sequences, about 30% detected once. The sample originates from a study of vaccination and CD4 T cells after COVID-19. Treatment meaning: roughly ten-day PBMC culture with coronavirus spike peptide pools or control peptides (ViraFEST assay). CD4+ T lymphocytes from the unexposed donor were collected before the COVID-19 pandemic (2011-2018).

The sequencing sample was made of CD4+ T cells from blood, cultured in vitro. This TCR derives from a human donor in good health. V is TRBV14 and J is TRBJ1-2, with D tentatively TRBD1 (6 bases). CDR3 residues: CASSPRGAKSGYTF. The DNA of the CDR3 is TGTGCCAGCAGCCCGAGGGGGGCCAAGTCTGGCTACACCTTC.